This T cell receptor (beta chain) was identified during a study of OX40 agonist ivuxolimab in advanced cancers. Germline V gene data show CDR1 as SGDLS and CDR2 as YYNGEE. With V trimmed by 4 bases and J by 4 bases, 5 bases remained unmatched. The CDR3 runs 15 residues. Clones were read by immunoSEQ multiplex PCR, and TCRdb kept only the in-frame ones, dropping some. The table has around 100,000 clones, 70% to 90% seen once. This sample comprised CD4+ or CD8+ T cells sorted from blood, obtained in a trial of the OX40 agonist ivuxolimab. The rearrangement uses TRBV9 and TRBJ2-2, with TRBD1 matching 9 bases. The receptor's source is an adult with an advanced solid tumor such as melanoma, head and neck, liver or kidney cancer. The CDR3: CASSLGQGPTGELFF. DNA for the CDR3: TGTGCCAGCAGCCTTGGACAGGGGCCCACCGGGGAGCTGTTTTTT.